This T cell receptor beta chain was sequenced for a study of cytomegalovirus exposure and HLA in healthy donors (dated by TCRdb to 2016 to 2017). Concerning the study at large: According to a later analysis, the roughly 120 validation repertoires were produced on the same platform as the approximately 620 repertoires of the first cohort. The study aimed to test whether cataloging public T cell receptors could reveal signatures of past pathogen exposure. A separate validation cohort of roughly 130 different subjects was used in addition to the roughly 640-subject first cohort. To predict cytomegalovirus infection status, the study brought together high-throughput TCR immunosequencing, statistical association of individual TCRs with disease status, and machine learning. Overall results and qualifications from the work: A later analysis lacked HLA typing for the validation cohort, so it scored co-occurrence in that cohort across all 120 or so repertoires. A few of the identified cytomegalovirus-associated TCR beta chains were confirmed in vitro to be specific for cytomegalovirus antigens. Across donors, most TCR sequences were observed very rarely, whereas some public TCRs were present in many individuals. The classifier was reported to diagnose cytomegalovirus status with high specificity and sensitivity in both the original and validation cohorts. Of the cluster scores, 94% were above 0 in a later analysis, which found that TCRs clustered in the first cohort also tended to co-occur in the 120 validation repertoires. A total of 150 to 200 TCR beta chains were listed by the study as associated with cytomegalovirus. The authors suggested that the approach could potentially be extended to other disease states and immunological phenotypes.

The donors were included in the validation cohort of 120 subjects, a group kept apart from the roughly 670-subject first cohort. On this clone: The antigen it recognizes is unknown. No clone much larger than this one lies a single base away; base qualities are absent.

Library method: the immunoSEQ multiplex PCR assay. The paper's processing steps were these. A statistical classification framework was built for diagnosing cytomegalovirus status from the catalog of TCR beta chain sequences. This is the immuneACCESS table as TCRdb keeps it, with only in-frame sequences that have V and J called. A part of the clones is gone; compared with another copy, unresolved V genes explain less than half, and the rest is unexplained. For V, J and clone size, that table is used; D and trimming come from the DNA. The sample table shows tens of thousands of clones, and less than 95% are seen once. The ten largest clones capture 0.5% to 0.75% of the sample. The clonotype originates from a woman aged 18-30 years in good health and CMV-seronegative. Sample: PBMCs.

The CDR3: CAWMGGDRPLRTDTQYF. The nucleotide sequence is given as TGTGCCTGGATGGGGGGGGACCGGCCCCTGAGAACAGATACGCAGTATTTT. The chain couples TRBV30 to TRBJ2-3; 7 bases in the junction line up with TRBD2. CDR1 and CDR2, looked up from the germline V gene (reference sequence), are GTSNPN and SVGIG. Trimmed from V: 4 bases; trimmed from J: 3 bases; junction bases lacking a gene match: 16. Inclusive of the bounding cysteine and phenylalanine, the CDR3 is 17 residues long. Only the CDR3 portion is preserved as DNA: 51 bases, with reading frame beginning at the first base.